The 4 T cell receptor beta chains below come from one sample, sequenced in a study of human thymus T cells. Thymus tissue was removed during corrective cardiac surgery. The repertoire was sequenced with immunoSEQ multiplex PCR; TCRdb's copy has only in-frame clones and lacks some. The table shows roughly 130,000 clones, with over 85% occurring only once. Material: thymus tissue. The receptor set was obtained from a boy less than two years old with a congenital heart defect but otherwise immunologically healthy.

This chain connects TRBV2 to TRBJ2-3; the D call may be TRBD1 or TRBD2 (5 bases each). CDR1 and CDR2 (germline): SNHLY, FYNNEI. The CDR3 has 14 residues. Trimming shortened V by 4 bases and J by 2 bases, and 10 bases separated the two germline ends. Here the CDR3 reads CASSGTGLTDTQYF. Here the CDR3 DNA reads TGTGCCAGCAGTGGAACGGGGCTCACAGATACGCAGTATTTT.

V gene TRBV5-1 combines with J gene TRBJ2-1; perhaps TRBD2 as D (5 bases). This CDR3 spans 14 amino acids. Germline CDR1 SGHRS, CDR2 YFSETQ. Deletions cut 4 bases from V and 7 bases from J, with 15 bases between. Here the CDR3 reads CASSPQRGFNEQFF. The CDR3 DNA follows: TGCGCCAGCAGCCCCCAAAGAGGGTTTAATGAGCAGTTCTTC.

J is TRBJ2-3 and V is TRBV27; D is unclear. Germline V lookup: CDR1 MNHEY, CDR2 SMNVEV (reference sequence). Trimming cost V 7 bases and J 6 bases, with 8 bases left between them. The CDR3 runs 11 residues. CDR3 residues: CASIAWDTQYF. Written as DNA, the CDR3 is TGTGCCAGCATCGCCTGGGATACGCAGTATTTT.

CDR3 sequence reads: CASSSHLAGGQETQYF. DNA for the CDR3: TGTGCCAGCAGCTCCCACCTAGCGGGGGGACAAGAGACCCAGTACTTC. The chain links TRBV7-6 to TRBJ2-5, with TRBD2 identical over 11 bases. The CDR3 length is 16 residues. Per germline, CDR1 SGHVS and CDR2 FNYEAQ. V gave up 4 bases and J gave up 2 bases; unmatched junction bases: 6. Using reference TRBV7-6 and TRBJ2-5 for the parts outside the CDR3, the full variable domain is GAGVSQSPRYKVTKRGQDVALRCDPISGHVSLYWYRQALGQGPEFLTYFNYEAQQDKSGLPNDRFSAERPEGSISTLTIQRTEQRDSAMYRCASSSHLAGGQETQYFGPGTRLLVL.